The 9 T cell receptor beta chains given below trace back to one sample, sequenced in a study of OX40 agonist ivuxolimab in advanced cancers. Receptor libraries were prepared by the immunoSEQ multiplex PCR assay. The table comes from immuneACCESS by way of TCRdb, which keeps in-frame sequences with V and J called. Part of the clones is missing from these tables; in studies checked, under half for an unresolved V gene and the rest for unknown reasons. Recorded for this sample are some 41,000 clones; about 83% of them occurred a single time. The top ten hold about a third of the sample. Sequencing used CD4+ or CD8+ T cells sorted from blood, obtained in a trial of the OX40 agonist ivuxolimab. The receptors stem from an adult with an advanced solid tumor such as melanoma, head and neck, liver or kidney cancer.

The gene calls are TRBV28 and TRBJ1-2; D might be TRBD1 (6 bases). Germline V gives CDR1 MDHEN, CDR2 SYDVKM. The CDR3 length is 12 residues. Trimming removed 5 bases from V and 8 bases from J, with 12 bases in between. The CDR3 sequence is CASSTQGGGYTF. CDR3 DNA sequence: TGTGCCAGCAGTACACAGGGAGGCGGCTACACCTTC.

This chain links TRBV5-4 with TRBJ2-2; D unresolved. Germline V gives CDR1 SGHNT, CDR2 YYREEE (reference sequence). Trimming removed 0 bases at V and 5 bases at J, with 5 bases between. This CDR3 contains 13 residues. The DNA for the CDR3 is TGTGCCAGCAGCTTGGTGGCGACCGGGGAGCTGTTTTTT. The encoded protein is CASSLVATGELFF.

The chain is built from TRBV2 and TRBJ2-5; 10 bases are shared with TRBD1. This CDR3 contains 13 residues. Germline values: CDR1 SNHLY, CDR2 FYNNEI. J lost 5 bases, V lost 4 bases, and 1 base had no gene match. CDR3 bases: TGTGCCAGCAGTGCGGGACAGGGGGAGACCCAGTACTTC. This codes for CASSAGQGETQYF.

The rearrangement links TRBV7-2 to TRBJ2-7; no clear D gene. The V end lost 2 bases, the J end lost 3 bases, and 14 bases lay between the germline ends. The CDR3 has 15 amino acids. CDR1 is SGHTA, CDR2 FQGNSA, per germline. Written as DNA, the CDR3 is TGTGCCAGCAGCTTATTATCCAGGATGAACTACGAGCAGTACTTC. Translation gives CASSLLSRMNYEQYF.

V and J are TRBV9 and TRBJ2-2; TRBD1 is a possible D gene (6 bases). The CDR3 contains 14 residues. In germline, CDR1 is SGDLS, CDR2 YYNGEE. Trimming stripped 5 bases from V and 1 base from J, with 9 bases between. CDR3 amino acids: CASRPGQNTGELFF. CDR3 nucleotides: TGTGCCAGCAGACCGGGACAGAACACCGGGGAGCTGTTTTTT.

V gene TRBV18 combines with J gene TRBJ2-7; 8 positions match TRBD1. The trim removed 6 bases at V and 6 bases at J, leaving 4 bases unmatched. CDR3 size: 12 residues. The germline gives CDR1 KGHSH, CDR2 LQKENI. This CDR3 reads CASSLDRVEQYF. The CDR3 DNA is TGTGCCAGCTCTCTGGACAGGGTCGAGCAGTACTTC.

The sample holds one count of this clone. The chain couples TRBV20-1 to TRBJ2-7, with a tentative D call TRBD1 (5 bases). V shed 3 bases and J shed 5 bases, with 8 bases lying between them. CDR1 is DFQATT and CDR2 is SNEGSKA in the germline V gene (reference sequence). The length of the CDR3 is 11 residues. CDR3 coding DNA: TGCAGTGCTAGCAGGGCCCACGAGCAGTACTTC. Translation gives CSASRAHEQYF.

This rearrangement joins TRBV2 to TRBJ1-5; D gene uncertain. CDR1 and CDR2 from the germline V gene are SNHLY and FYNNEI. The CDR3 totals 12 residues. V was shortened by 7 bases and J by 6 bases, with 10 bases between the two germline ends. The CDR3, as DNA: TGTGCCAGCAAACGGGTAGGTCAGCCCCAGCATTTT. Residues: CASKRVGQPQHF.

The table lists this clone with a count of one. The CDR3 region is CASSFSDANTGELFF. The CDR3 nucleotides read TGTGCCAGCAGTTTTTCCGACGCGAACACCGGGGAGCTGTTTTTT. The gene calls are TRBV6-5 and TRBJ2-2; no definite D call. The germline gives CDR1 MNHEY, CDR2 SVGAGI. Trimming shortened V by 4 bases and J by 0 bases, and 9 bases separated the two germline ends. CDR3 length: 15 residues.